Listed here is a single T cell receptor beta chain. Its antigen remains undetermined. Qualities for individual bases were not recorded, and no much larger clone is one base off. TCRbeta CDR3 regions were amplified from genomic DNA using the immunoSEQ Assay, a bias-controlled multiplex PCR. The paper's data handling went like this. The number of nucleated cells in each sample was estimated from the amplification of reference gene primers within the assay. To quantify the absolute abundance of each unique TCRbeta CDR3 rearrangement, sequence reads were collapsed and filtered. Productive Simpson clonality was computed per sample as the square root of Simpson's diversity index over productive rearrangements. The table was pulled from immuneACCESS by TCRdb, which kept in-frame rearrangements only. Such tables lose some clones; where checked, under half of the loss comes from unresolved V genes, and the rest has no known cause. V, J and clone size were drawn from that table, and D and trimming were deduced from the DNA. Present in this sample are roughly 87,000 clones, approximately 85% of which were seen just once. The top ten clones comprise about 25% of the sample.

This record belongs to a study of blood T cell repertoires in COVID-19 (TCRdb year 2020). About the study as a whole: Samples covering the acute and convalescent phases of COVID-19 were provided by collaborators in the United States, Italy and Spain. The prospective study material was composed of cDNA or gDNA derived from T cells, B-cell-depleted T cells, or PBMCs. The samples were drawn from the first 160 participants of the ongoing ImmuneRACE study and from 950 to 1,500 subjects provided by 6 global collaborators. The dataset comprised deeply sampled blood TCRbeta repertoires from subjects exposed to, actively infected with, or recovered from COVID-19. The repertoires were released in a freely available public database intended as a resource for research on the immune response to SARS-CoV-2. The sample metadata nearly always contained a de-identified subject ID, COVID-19 status, age in years and sex. Where HLA class I and class II types were available, the types were taken from metadata supplied by the sample provider, not from assay-based typing.

The collaborating institutions used their own protocols to collect whole blood in K2EDTA tubes. For TCRbeta analysis, collaborators shipped samples as frozen whole blood, isolated PBMCs, or DNA extracted from either of those sample types. Broader findings and caveats from the paper: How much clinical and demographic metadata was included differed by source and by participant, and the metadata was provided uncurated.

Reading from cysteine to phenylalanine, the CDR3 counts 13 amino acids. The CDR3 DNA has 39 bases and is translated from base 1. V is pared back by 4 bases and J by 3 bases, with 9 bases lying between the germline termini. CDR1 and CDR2, looked up from the germline V gene, are LGHNA and YSLEER. The chain was built from TRBV4-3 and TRBJ2-5, with TRBD1 tentatively as D gene (5 bases match). The receptor was derived from a human donor in a cohort sampled during active COVID-19. Sequencing used peripheral blood. The CDR3 region reads CASSRTGEETQYF. The DNA is TGCGCCAGCAGCCGAACAGGTGAAGAGACCCAGTACTTC.